This T cell receptor beta chain was observed in a study of blood T cell repertoires in COVID-19. TCRdb's table, derived via immunoSEQ multiplex PCR, lists solely in-frame clones and lacks some. The table lists about 100,000 clones, 85% of them singletons. With V trimmed by 4 bases and J by 4 bases, 3 bases remained unmatched. This CDR3 region has 14 residues. Germline V gene sequence: CDR1 SNHLY, CDR2 FYNNEI. V gene TRBV2 combines with J gene TRBJ2-2, with TRBD2 matching over 7 bases. The sample was peripheral blood. The clonotype was recovered from a man in his forties or fifties with active or convalescent COVID-19. The CDR3, as DNA: TGTGCCAGCAGTGCGGGAGGCTCCACCGGGGAGCTGTTTTTT. Its translation: CASSAGGSTGELFF.